Listed here are 16 T cell receptor beta chains from one sample, sequenced in a study of response to subunit inactivated influenza vaccine. Using its own MiXCR run on the RT-PCR reads, TCRdb lists one record per CDR3 protein. Counted here are about 830,000 distinct CDR3 sequences, about 18% occurring once; the ten biggest clones make up 9.5% to 13%. This sample comprised PBMCs from blood, obtained more than 4 days after vaccination. The source is a man between 50 and 59 years old who received an inactivated influenza vaccine.

The chain recombines TRBV12-3 or TRBV12-4 with TRBJ1-1, with a possible D match to TRBD1 (5 bases). There are 14 residues in the CDR3. V gave up 6 bases and J gave up 1 base, with 12 bases separating them. CDR3 nucleotides: TGTGCCAGCAGCCGCGGGACGGAGAACACTGAAGCTTTCTTT. Its translation is CASSRGTENTEAFF.

The chain combines TRBV27 with TRBJ2-1, with D possibly TRBD2 on 7 matching bases. Trimming stripped 6 bases from V and 8 bases from J, with 20 bases between. The CDR3 spans 15 residues. Germline CDR1 reads MNHEY; CDR2 reads SMNVEV (reference sequence). This CDR3 is CASRGGRSWGHEQFF. The CDR3 DNA sequence: TGTGCCAGCAGGGGGGGGCGTTCCTGGGGCCATGAGCAGTTCTTC.

The chain recombines TRBV6-2 or TRBV6-3 with TRBJ2-1, with unresolved D. This CDR3 has 14 amino acids. V was trimmed by 1 base and J by 5 bases, leaving 9 bases between them. Germline V gene data show CDR1 as MNHEY and CDR2 as SVGEGT. This chain's CDR3 is CASSYLVTDNEQFF. CDR3 coding DNA: TGTGCCAGCAGTTACTTGGTGACTGACAATGAGCAGTTCTTC.

This clonotype has more than one count but fewer than ten. This chain links TRBV20-1 with TRBJ1-1; D perhaps matches TRBD1 (6 bases). The CDR3 has 14 amino acids. Germline lookup yields CDR1 DFQATT and CDR2 SNEGSKA (reference sequence). The germline V and J ends were trimmed by 0 bases and 5 bases, with 13 bases remaining between them. This chain's CDR3 is CSARERGRRTEAFF. DNA of the CDR3: TGCAGTGCTAGAGAACGGGGGCGGAGGACTGAAGCTTTCTTT.

CDR3 sequence reads: CSASLQGRDEQYF. CDR3 coding DNA: TGCAGTGCTAGCCTCCAGGGGCGGGACGAGCAGTACTTC. V usage is TRBV20-1 and J usage is TRBJ2-7, with D perhaps matching TRBD1 (6 bases). The V end was cut by 3 bases, the J end by 5 bases, with 14 bases between. This CDR3 comprises 13 residues. CDR1 and CDR2 from the germline V gene are DFQATT and SNEGSKA (reference sequence).

The chain combines TRBV28 with TRBJ1-2; 9 bases are shared with TRBD1. V shed 3 bases and J 4 bases; nucleotides not matched to a gene: 6. Germline V lookup: CDR1 MDHEN, CDR2 SYDVKM. This CDR3 is built from 15 residues. CDR3 protein: CASSFTTGGFYGYTF. In DNA, the CDR3 is TGTGCCAGCAGTTTTACTACAGGGGGCTTCTATGGCTACACCTTC.

This sequence joins TRBV20-1 and TRBJ2-1; 9 bases map to TRBD2. The CDR3 is 14 amino acids. Germline-derived CDR1 and CDR2 are DFQATT and SNEGSKA (reference sequence). J lost 6 bases, V lost 1 base, and 4 bases had no gene match. The CDR3 is CSARAGLATNEQFF. The CDR3 DNA is TGCAGTGCTAGAGCCGGACTAGCGACCAATGAGCAGTTCTTC.

In this sample, this clonotype turned up many times. The chain carries TRBV5-1 and TRBJ2-2, with a possible D match to TRBD2 (6 bases). V was cut by 1 base and J by 2 bases, with 9 bases left in between. The germline V gene encodes CDR1 SGHRS and CDR2 YFSETQ. The CDR3 covers 15 residues. CDR3 sequence: CASSLQGGNTGELFF. The CDR3 coding sequence is TGCGCCAGCAGCTTGCAGGGAGGCAACACCGGGGAGCTGTTTTTT.

There are a few counts of this clonotype. J is TRBJ2-5 and V is TRBV27, with TRBD2 identical over 10 bases. Per germline, CDR1 MNHEY and CDR2 SMNVEV (reference sequence). V lost 2 bases to trimming and J lost 3 bases; unmatched junction nucleotides: 3. The CDR3 contains 15 residues. CDR3 DNA: TGTGCCAGCAGTTTAGCCGGGACTAGCGAAGAGACCCAGTACTTC. It is translated as CASSLAGTSEETQYF.

The genes are TRBV6-5 and TRBJ2-5; maybe TRBD2 (6 bases). V was pared by 1 base and J by 4 bases, with 13 bases between. The germline V gene encodes CDR1 MNHEY and CDR2 SVGAGI. This CDR3 has 15 amino acids. CDR3 sequence: CASSYWGDQRETQYF. The CDR3 nucleotides are TGTGCCAGCAGTTACTGGGGGGACCAGAGAGAGACCCAGTACTTC.

CDR3 in DNA: TGTGCCAGCAGCTTAGATCTGGCAGGGGCCTCATACGAGCAGTACTTC. This translates into CASSLDLAGASYEQYF. The chain has TRBV11-2 and TRBJ2-7; D is perhaps TRBD1 (6 bases). Germline V lookup: CDR1 SGHAT, CDR2 FQNNGV. With 0 bases removed from V and 4 bases from J, the gap between germline ends came to 16 bases. This CDR3 comprises 16 residues.

This clonotype was observed a few times. The CDR3 sequence is CASSESPIGRETQYF. In DNA form, the CDR3 reads TGTGCCAGCAGTGAATCCCCAATCGGGAGGGAGACCCAGTACTTC. The V gene is TRBV6-1, the J gene TRBJ2-5; 7 bases fit TRBD2. Germline V gives CDR1 MNHNS, CDR2 SASEGT. The length of the CDR3 is 15 residues. Unmatched junction bases numbered 8, after V lost 2 bases and J lost 5 bases.

The chain is built from TRBV7-3 and TRBJ2-7, with 8 nucleotides matching TRBD1. The CDR3 loop spans 14 amino acids. The germline V gene has CDR1 SGHTA and CDR2 FQGTGA. The V gene end was trimmed by 2 bases and the J gene end by 6 bases; junction bases not matched to a gene: 6. The CDR3 nucleotides read TGTGCCAGCAGCTTACAATCAGGGGGCTCCGAGCAGTACTTC. Protein product: CASSLQSGGSEQYF.

V usage is TRBV6-5 and J usage is TRBJ2-7; D remains ambiguous. The germline CDR1 and CDR2 sequences are MNHEY and SVGAGI. V was trimmed by 2 bases and J by 7 bases, leaving 18 bases between them. The CDR3 runs to 15 residues. Here the CDR3 DNA reads TGTGCCAGCAGTTACGGCGGTCCTATGTGGAAAGAGCAGTACTTC. Its translation: CASSYGGPMWKEQYF.

This clonotype has a handful of counts. The rearrangement joins TRBV28 to TRBJ2-2; D gene ambiguous. This CDR3 contains 13 residues. Trimming stripped 3 bases from V and 5 bases from J, with 7 bases between. Germline V gene sequence: CDR1 MDHEN, CDR2 SYDVKM. In nucleotides, the CDR3 is TGTGCCAGCAGTTTGGAGATGACCGGGGAGCTGTTTTTT. Amino acid sequence: CASSLEMTGELFF.

The rearrangement joins TRBV20-1 to TRBJ2-1; D not resolved. V was trimmed by 1 base and J by 5 bases, leaving 9 bases between them. The length of the CDR3 is 13 residues. Germline CDR1 DFQATT, CDR2 SNEGSKA (reference sequence). This CDR3 reads CSARGQLNNEQFF. The CDR3 DNA is TGCAGTGCTAGAGGTCAACTAAACAATGAGCAGTTCTTC.